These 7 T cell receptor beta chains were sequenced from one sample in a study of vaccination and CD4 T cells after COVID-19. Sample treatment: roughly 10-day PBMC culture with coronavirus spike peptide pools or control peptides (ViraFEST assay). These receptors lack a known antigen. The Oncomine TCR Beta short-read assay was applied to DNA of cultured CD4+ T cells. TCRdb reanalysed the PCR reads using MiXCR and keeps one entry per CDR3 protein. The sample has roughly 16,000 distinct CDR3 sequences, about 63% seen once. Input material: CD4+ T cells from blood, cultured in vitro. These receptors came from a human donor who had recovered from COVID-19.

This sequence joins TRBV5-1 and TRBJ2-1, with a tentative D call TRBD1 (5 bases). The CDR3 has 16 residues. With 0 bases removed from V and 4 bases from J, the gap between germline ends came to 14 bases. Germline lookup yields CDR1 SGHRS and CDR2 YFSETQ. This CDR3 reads CASSLVGPSAYNEQFF. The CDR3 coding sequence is TGCGCCAGCAGCTTGGTGGGGCCCTCCGCGTACAATGAGCAGTTCTTC.

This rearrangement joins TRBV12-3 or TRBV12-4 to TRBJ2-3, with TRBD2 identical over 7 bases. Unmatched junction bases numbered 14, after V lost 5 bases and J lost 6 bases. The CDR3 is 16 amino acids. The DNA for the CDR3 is TGTGCCAGCAGTCCCCTCACCCAGCGGGGTAGGGATACGCAGTATTTT. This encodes CASSPLTQRGRDTQYF.

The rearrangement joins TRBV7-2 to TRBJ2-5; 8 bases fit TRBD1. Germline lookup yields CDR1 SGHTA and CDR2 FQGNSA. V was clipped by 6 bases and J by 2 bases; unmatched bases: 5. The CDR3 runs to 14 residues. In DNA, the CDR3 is TGTGCCAGCAGTCAACAGGGGGGTCAAGAGACCCAGTACTTC. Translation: CASSQQGGQETQYF.

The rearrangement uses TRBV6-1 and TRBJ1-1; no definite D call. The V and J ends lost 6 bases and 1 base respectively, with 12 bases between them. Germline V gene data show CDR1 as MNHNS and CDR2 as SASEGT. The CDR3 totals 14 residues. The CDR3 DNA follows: TGTGCCAGCAGCCGCATTGTGTCGAACACTGAAGCTTTCTTT. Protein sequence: CASSRIVSNTEAFF.

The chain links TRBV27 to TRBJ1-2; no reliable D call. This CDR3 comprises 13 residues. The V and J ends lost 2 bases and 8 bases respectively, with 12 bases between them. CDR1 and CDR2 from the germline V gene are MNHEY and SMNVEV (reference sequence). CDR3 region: CASSLVREGGYTF. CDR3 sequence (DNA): TGTGCCAGCAGTTTAGTTAGGGAGGGAGGCTACACCTTC.

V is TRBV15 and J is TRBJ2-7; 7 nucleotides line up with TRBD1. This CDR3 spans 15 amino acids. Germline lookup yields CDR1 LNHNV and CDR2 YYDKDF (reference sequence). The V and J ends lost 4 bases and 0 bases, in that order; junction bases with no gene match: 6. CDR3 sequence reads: CATSKETGFSYEQYF. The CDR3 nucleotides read TGTGCCACCAGCAAAGAGACAGGGTTCTCCTACGAGCAGTACTTC.

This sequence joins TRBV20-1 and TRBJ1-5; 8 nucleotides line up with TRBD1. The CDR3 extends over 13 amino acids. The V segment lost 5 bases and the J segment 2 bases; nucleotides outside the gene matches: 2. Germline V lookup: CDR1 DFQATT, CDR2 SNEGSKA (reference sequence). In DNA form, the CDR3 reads TGCAGTGCTGTGACAGGGGGCAATCAGCCCCAGCATTTT. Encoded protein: CSAVTGGNQPQHF.